The subject of this entry is one T cell receptor beta chain. CDR1 is SGHRS and CDR2 is YFSETQ in the germline V gene. The CDR3 spans 14 residues. Trimming stripped 0 bases from V and 7 bases from J, with 10 bases between. The authors' processing: Amplification from reference gene primers served as the basis for estimated nucleated cell counts. The assay was immunoSEQ multiplex PCR, and TCRdb's table has in-frame clones only and misses some. From that table come the V and J calls and clone size; the DNA was used to work out D and trimming. The sample has about 310,000 clones; around 87% are singletons. This sample is part of a study of blood T cell repertoires in COVID-19. Turning to the study itself: The origin of the acute and convalescent COVID-19 samples was the United States, Italy and Spain. Sources were T cells, B-cell-depleted T cells, or PBMCs; the material itself was cDNA or gDNA.

The material sequenced was peripheral blood. The chain links TRBV5-1 to TRBJ2-2; the D gene is possibly TRBD1 (6 bases). The clonotype comes from a woman between 45 and 65 years old who had recovered from COVID-19. The CDR3 DNA is TGCGCCAGCAGCTTGGAAGGGGGTGACGGGGAGCTGTTTTTT. It is translated as CASSLEGGDGELFF.